This TCR beta chain was captured in a study of T cell responses to AZD1222 COVID-19 vaccine. Study-level findings and limits: Sampled repertoires all dated from after the peak T cell response. The CD4 TCRs associated with vaccination extended across spike and predominated at 160-218 and 743-854. Spike-specific TCR breadth and depth went up after people got two AZD1222 doses.

The data were produced by immunoSEQ multiplex PCR, yet TCRdb's version contains in-frame clones alone and is incomplete. The table lists approximately 77,000 clones, 92% of them singletons, with 4.7% in the top ten. This CDR3 comprises 12 residues. Per germline, CDR1 SQVTM and CDR2 ANQGSEA. Trimming took 7 bases from V and 6 from J; bases not matched to a gene: 4. Second-dose groups at about 4 or about 12 weeks were pooled. Details on this clone: Its antigen is still unknown.

The chain recombines TRBV29-1 with TRBJ1-2, with 11 nucleotides matching TRBD1. The material was peripheral blood, obtained 28 days after the second AZD1222 dose. This sequence was found in an adult who received the AZD1222 COVID-19 vaccine. This chain's CDR3 is CSAGQGAHGYTF. CDR3 in DNA: TGCAGCGCCGGACAGGGGGCGCATGGCTACACCTTC.